This T cell receptor beta chain came from a study of human T cells and chemical hapten exposure. CDR1 and CDR2 from the germline V gene are DFQATT and SNEGSKA (reference sequence). Trimming shortened V by 7 bases and J by 9 bases, and 7 bases separated the two germline ends. The CDR3 consists of 10 residues. TCRdb re-derived calls from the RACE reads in MiXCR, one entry per CDR3 protein. The sample shows more than 95,000 distinct CDR3 sequences, roughly 12% of them seen only once. Study-wide results and caveats: Donors, who had alopecia, may show an immune response that differs from healthy people's.

The time point denotes: patch test 1, 2 weeks after DPC sensitization. Treatment described: therapeutic diphenylcyclopropenone sensitization with weekly scalp DPC. Every donor had alopecia and was 18 to 70 years old; all were suitable for DPC. In its sample, this clonotype was seen many times. Its cognate antigen is unknown. The J gene is TRBJ1-6, the V gene TRBV20-1; D remains ambiguous. The TCR originated in a woman between 50 and 59 years old with alopecia areata. Some clones in this sample may be carry-over from other donors' samples. The specimen was whole blood, collected in connection with sensitization to the hapten diphenylcyclopropenone (DPC). The DNA of the CDR3 is TGCAGTGTTGCTACTTCACCCCTCCACTTT. Its translation: CSVATSPLHF.